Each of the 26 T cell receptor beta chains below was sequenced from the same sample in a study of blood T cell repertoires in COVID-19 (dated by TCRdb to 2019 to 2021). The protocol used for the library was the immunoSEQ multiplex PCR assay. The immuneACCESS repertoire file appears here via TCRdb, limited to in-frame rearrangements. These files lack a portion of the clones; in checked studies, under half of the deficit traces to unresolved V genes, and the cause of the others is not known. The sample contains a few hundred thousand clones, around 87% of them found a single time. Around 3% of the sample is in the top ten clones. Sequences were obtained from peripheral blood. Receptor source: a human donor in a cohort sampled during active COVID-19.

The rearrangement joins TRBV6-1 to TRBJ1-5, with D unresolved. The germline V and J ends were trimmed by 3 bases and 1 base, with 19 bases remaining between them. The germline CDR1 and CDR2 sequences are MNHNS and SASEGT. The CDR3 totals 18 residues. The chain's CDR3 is CASSDQVIRGFSNQPQHF. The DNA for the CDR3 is TGTGCCAGCAGTGATCAGGTTATTCGAGGGTTCAGCAATCAGCCCCAGCATTTT.

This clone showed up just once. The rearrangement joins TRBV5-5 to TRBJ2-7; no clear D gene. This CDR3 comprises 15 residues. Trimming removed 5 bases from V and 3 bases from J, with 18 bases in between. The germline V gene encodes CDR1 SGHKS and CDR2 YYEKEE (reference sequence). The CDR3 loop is CASSSYAESGYEQYF. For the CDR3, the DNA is TGTGCCAGCAGTTCCTATGCGGAGTCCGGCTACGAGCAGTACTTC. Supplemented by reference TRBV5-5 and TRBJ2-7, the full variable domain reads DAGVTQSPTHLIKTRGQQVTLRCSPISGHKSVSWYQQVLGQGPQFIFQYYEKEERGRGNFPDRFSARQFPNYSSELNVNALLLGDSALYLCASSSYAESGYEQYFGPGTRLTVT.

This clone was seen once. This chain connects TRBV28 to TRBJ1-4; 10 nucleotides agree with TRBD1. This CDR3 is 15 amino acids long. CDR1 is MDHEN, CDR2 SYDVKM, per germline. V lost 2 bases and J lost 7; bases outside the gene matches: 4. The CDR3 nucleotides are TGTGCCAGCAGTTTACCCGGGACAGGGGTTGAAAAACTGTTTTTT. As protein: CASSLPGTGVEKLFF. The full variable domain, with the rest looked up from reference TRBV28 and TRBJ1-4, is DVKVTQSSRYLVKRTGEKVFLECVQDMDHENMFWYRQDPGLGLRLIYFSYDVKMKEKGDIPEGYSVSREKKERFSLILESASTNQTSMYLCASSLPGTGVEKLFFGSGTQLSVL.

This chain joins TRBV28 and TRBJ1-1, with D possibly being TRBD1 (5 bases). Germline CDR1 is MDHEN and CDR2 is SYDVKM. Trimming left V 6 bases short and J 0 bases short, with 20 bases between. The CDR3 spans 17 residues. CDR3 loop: CASSSHPGRGLNTEAFF. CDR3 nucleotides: TGTGCCAGCAGCTCCCACCCAGGGAGGGGACTGAACACTGAAGCTTTCTTT.

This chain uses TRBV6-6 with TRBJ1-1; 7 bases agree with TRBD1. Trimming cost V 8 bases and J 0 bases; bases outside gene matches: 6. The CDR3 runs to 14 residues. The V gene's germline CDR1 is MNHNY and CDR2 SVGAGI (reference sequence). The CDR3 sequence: CASLEQGMNTEAFF. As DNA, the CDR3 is TGTGCCAGCCTCGAACAGGGGATGAACACTGAAGCTTTCTTT.

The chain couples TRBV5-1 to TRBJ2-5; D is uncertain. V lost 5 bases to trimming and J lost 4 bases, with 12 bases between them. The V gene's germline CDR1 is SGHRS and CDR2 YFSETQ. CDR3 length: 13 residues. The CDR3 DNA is TGCGCCAGCAGGGCCGCGTCGGGAGAGACCCAGTACTTC. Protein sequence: CASRAASGETQYF.

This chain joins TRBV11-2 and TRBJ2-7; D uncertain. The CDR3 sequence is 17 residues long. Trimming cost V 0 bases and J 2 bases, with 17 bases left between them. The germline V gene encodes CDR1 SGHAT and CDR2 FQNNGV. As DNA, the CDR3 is TGTGCCAGCAGCTTAGATGGAGCTATAGAGATGACCTACGAGCAGTACTTC. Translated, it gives CASSLDGAIEMTYEQYF.

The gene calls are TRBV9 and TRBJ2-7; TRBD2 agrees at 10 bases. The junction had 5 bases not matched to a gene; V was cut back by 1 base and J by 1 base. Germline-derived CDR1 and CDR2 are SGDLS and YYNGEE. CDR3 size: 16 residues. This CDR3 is CASSVSGTSASYEQYF. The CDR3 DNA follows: TGTGCCAGCAGCGTATCCGGGACTAGCGCTTCCTACGAGCAGTACTTC.

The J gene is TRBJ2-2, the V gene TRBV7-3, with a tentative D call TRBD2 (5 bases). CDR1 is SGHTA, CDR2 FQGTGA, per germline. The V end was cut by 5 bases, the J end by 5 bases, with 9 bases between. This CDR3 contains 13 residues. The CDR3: CASSQDSTGELFF. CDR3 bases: TGTGCCAGCAGCCAGGACTCGACCGGGGAGCTGTTTTTT. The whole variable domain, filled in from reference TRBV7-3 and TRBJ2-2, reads GAGVSQTPSNKVTEKGKYVELRCDPISGHTALYWYRQSLGQGPEFLIYFQGTGAADDSGLPNDRFFAVRPEGSVSTLKIQRTERGDSAVYLCASSQDSTGELFFGEGSRLTVL.

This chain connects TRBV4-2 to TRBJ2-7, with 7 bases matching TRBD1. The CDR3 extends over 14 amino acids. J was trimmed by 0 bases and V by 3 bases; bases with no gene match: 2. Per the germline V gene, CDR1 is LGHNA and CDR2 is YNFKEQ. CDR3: CASSQRQGSYEQYF. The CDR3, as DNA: TGTGCCAGCAGCCAGAGACAGGGCTCCTACGAGCAGTACTTC.

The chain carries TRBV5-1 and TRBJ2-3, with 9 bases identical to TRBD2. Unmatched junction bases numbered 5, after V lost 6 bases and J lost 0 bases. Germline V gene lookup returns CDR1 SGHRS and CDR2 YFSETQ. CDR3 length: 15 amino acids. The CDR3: CASKREVFSTDTQYF. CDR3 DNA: TGCGCCAGCAAGCGGGAGGTCTTTAGCACAGATACGCAGTATTTT.

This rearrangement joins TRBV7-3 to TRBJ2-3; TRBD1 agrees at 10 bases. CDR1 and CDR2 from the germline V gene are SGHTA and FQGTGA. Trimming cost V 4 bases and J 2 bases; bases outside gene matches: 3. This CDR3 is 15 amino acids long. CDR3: CASSSGTGDTDTQYF. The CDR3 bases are TGTGCCAGCAGCTCCGGGACAGGGGACACAGATACGCAGTATTTT.

For the CDR3, the DNA is TGTGCCAGTAGTAAGTGGGAGACAGGAGATAACACTGAAGCTTTCTTT. Translated: CASSKWETGDNTEAFF. The chain employs TRBV19 and TRBJ1-1; possible D gene TRBD1, 6 bases. Germline CDR1 LNHDA, CDR2 SQIVND (reference sequence). This CDR3 is built from 16 residues. V was cut by 4 bases and J by 2 bases, with 17 bases left in between.

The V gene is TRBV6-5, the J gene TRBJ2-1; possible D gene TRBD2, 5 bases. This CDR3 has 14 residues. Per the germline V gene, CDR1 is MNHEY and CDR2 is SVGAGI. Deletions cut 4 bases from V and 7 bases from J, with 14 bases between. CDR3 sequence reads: CASSLGLRENEQFF. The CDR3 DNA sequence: TGTGCCAGCAGTTTGGGGTTGAGGGAGAATGAGCAGTTCTTC.

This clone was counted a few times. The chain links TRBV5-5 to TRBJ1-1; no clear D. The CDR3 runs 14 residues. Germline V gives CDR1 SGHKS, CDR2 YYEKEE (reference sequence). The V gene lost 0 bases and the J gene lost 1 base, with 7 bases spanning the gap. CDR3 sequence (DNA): TGTGCCAGCAGCTTGGACGGTGCGAACACTGAAGCTTTCTTT. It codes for CASSLDGANTEAFF.

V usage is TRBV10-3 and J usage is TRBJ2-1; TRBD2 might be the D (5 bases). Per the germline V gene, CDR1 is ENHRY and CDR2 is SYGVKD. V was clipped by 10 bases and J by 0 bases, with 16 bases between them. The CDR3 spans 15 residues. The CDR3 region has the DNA TGTGCCACGGCGGCCTGGGCGGGCTCCTACAATGAGCAGTTCTTC. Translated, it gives CATAAWAGSYNEQFF.

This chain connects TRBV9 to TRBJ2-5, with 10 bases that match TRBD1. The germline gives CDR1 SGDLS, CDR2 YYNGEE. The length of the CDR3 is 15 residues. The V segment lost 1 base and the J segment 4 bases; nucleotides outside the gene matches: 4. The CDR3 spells CASSVFGQGVETQYF. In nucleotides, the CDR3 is TGTGCCAGCAGCGTATTCGGACAGGGGGTAGAGACCCAGTACTTC. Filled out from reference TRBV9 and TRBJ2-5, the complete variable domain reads DSGVTQTPKHLITATGQRVTLRCSPRSGDLSVYWYQQSLDQGLQFLIQYYNGEERAKGNILERFSAQQFPDLHSELNLSSLELGDSALYFCASSVFGQGVETQYFGPGTRLLVL.

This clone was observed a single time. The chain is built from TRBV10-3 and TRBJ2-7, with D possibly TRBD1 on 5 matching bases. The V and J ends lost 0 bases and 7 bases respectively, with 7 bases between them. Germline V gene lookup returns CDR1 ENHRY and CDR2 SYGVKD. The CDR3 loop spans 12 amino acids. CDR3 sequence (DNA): TGTGCCATCAGTGAGTCTACAGGTGAGCAGTACTTC. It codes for CAISESTGEQYF.

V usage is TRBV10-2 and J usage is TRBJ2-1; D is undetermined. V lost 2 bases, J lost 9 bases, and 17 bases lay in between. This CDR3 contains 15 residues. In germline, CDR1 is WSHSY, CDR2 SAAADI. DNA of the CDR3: TGCGCCAGCAGTGAGAATTACCCCATTACGGGTGAGCAGTTCTTC. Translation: CASSENYPITGEQFF.

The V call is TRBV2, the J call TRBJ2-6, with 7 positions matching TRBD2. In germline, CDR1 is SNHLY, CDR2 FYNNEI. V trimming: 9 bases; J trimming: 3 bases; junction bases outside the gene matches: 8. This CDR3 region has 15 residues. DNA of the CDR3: TGTGCCAGTAACCAGGGAGGGGTTGGGGCCAACGTCCTGACTTTC. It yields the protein CASNQGGVGANVLTF.

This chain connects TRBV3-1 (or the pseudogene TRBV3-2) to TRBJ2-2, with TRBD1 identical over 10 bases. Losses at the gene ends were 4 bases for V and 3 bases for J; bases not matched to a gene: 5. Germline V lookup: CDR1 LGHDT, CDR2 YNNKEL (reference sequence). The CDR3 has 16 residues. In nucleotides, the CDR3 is TGTGCCAGCAGCCTACGACAGGGGGCAGACACCGGGGAGCTGTTTTTT. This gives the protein CASSLRQGADTGELFF.

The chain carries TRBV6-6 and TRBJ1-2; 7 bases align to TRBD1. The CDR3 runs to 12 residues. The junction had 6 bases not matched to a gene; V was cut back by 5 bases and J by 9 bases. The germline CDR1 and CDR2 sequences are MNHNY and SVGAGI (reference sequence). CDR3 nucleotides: TGTGCCAGCAGTCCGACAGGGAGAAGCTACACCTTC. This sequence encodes CASSPTGRSYTF.

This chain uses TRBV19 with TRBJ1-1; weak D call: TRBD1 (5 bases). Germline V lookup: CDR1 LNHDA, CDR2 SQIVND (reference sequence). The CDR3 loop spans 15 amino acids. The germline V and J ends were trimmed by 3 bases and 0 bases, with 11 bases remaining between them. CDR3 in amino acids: CASSIGGHLNTEAFF. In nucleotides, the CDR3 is TGTGCCAGTAGTATCGGTGGACATTTGAACACTGAAGCTTTCTTT.

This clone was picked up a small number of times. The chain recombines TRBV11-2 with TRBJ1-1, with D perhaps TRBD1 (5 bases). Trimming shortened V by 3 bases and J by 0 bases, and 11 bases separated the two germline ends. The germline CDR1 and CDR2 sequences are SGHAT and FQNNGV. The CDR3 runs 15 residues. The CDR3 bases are TGTGCCAGCAGCTTCCTCAGGGTTTTGAACACTGAAGCTTTCTTT. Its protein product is CASSFLRVLNTEAFF.

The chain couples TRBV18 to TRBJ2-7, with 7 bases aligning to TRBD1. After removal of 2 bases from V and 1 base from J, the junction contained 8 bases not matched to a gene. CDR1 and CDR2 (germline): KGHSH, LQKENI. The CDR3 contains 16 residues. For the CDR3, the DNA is TGTGCCAGCTCACCAGGTTACTCGGGACAGTCCTACGAGCAGTACTTC. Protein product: CASSPGYSGQSYEQYF. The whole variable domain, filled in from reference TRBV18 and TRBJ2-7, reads NAGVMQNPRHLVRRRGQEARLRCSPMKGHSHVYWYRQLPEEGLKFMVYLQKENIIDESGMPKERFSAEFPKEGPSILRIQQVVRGDSAAYFCASSPGYSGQSYEQYFGPGTRLTVT.

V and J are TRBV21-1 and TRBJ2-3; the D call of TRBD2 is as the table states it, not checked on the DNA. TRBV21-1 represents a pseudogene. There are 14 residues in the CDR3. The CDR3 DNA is TGTGCCAGCTGCGGGCTAGCGGGCACAGATACGCAGTATTTT. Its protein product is CASCGLAGTDTQYF.